Listed below are T cell receptor beta chains from one sample, sequenced in a study of T cell responses to AZD1222 COVID-19 vaccine. Assay: immunoSEQ multiplex PCR; the TCRdb copy retains only in-frame clones and omits some. The sample shows roughly 140,000 clones, about 90% of them seen only once. The sequencing here drew on peripheral blood, taken 28 days after the second AZD1222 dose. All receptors derive from an adult who received the AZD1222 COVID-19 vaccine. Both conserved end residues are part of each CDR3. Clone size is shown for a subset of rows, as once, few, many or a class of expanded clone.

clone_size j_call cdr3_length v_call cdr3_aa
- TRBJ1-1 13 TRBV12-3/TRBV12-4 CASSSRGRTEAFF
- TRBJ1-2 13 TRBV28 CASTQAGNYGYTF
- TRBJ1-1 15 TRBV7-2 CASSPPAWQGTEAFF
- TRBJ2-2 15 TRBV11-3 CASSRQGLNTGELFF
few TRBJ2-7 12 TRBV5-1 CASSFQGYEQYF
- TRBJ1-2 14 TRBV18 CASSSGQGQVGYTF
once TRBJ2-1 15 TRBV9 CASSVIAGGPSEQFF
- TRBJ2-3 11 TRBV7-9 CASSFTDTQYF
- TRBJ2-7 14 TRBV18 CASSPPLRVYEQYF
once TRBJ2-1 15 TRBV27 CASSTSALPNNEQFF
- TRBJ1-4 16 TRBV19 CASSTTSGSRREKLFF
- TRBJ2-1 17 TRBV4-1 CASSPLYSTSSYNEQFF
- TRBJ2-1 13 TRBV24-1 CATSDYGQNEQFF
- TRBJ1-3 13 TRBV12-3/TRBV12-4 CASSLSRGNTIYF
- TRBJ1-2 17 TRBV19 CASSPTQGGPSNYGYTF
- TRBJ1-4 13 TRBV18 CASSPPILEKLFF
- TRBJ2-2 17 TRBV19 CASSIIPGLAGVGELFF
- TRBJ1-5 14 TRBV2 CASRGRGAYQPQHF
- TRBJ1-2 14 TRBV27 CASSYGQGPYGYTF
once TRBJ1-1 11 TRBV2 CASSETTEAFF
- TRBJ2-1 16 TRBV4-1 CASSQPLGDRANEQFF
- TRBJ1-2 13 TRBV11-2 CASSPDSNYGYTF
once TRBJ2-2 15 TRBV2 CASSPRTRSTGELFF
- TRBJ1-5 12 TRBV19 CASRTGGQPQHF
once TRBJ1-2 15 TRBV5-8 CASSLDRGFGYGYTF
- TRBJ2-5 16 TRBV5-1 CASSYGTSGRMETQYF
- TRBJ2-3 13 TRBV28 CASSPGTGDTQYF
- TRBJ2-1 15 TRBV7-2 CASSLAPGGNNEQFF
- TRBJ1-1 14 TRBV7-9 CASSLGRMNTEAFF
- TRBJ1-1 13 TRBV10-3 CAISEPTGAEAFF
- TRBJ1-2 18 TRBV6-1 CASSDKIYRTGSNYGYTF
- TRBJ2-2 14 TRBV5-1 CASSLVPNTGELFF
- TRBJ1-1 14 TRBV18 CATLPRGGEAEAFF
- TRBJ2-1 13 TRBV7-2 CASSFQLERATFF
- TRBJ1-5 16 TRBV19 CASKLSRPLGNQPQHF
- TRBJ1-1 14 TRBV4-2 CASSQGVLNTEAFF
- TRBJ2-1 16 TRBV7-9 CASSAKLAGAVNEQFF
- TRBJ1-1 13 TRBV11-2 CASSLRTATEAFF
- TRBJ1-1 14 TRBV18 CASSPLGVNTEAFF
- TRBJ1-2 15 TRBV7-9 CASSLVGAPSGGYTF
- TRBJ2-6 15 TRBV6-6 CASSLQSSGANVLTF
- TRBJ2-5 11 TRBV12-3/TRBV12-4 CASRSQETQYF
- TRBJ1-3 12 TRBV6-5 CASSNLIDTIYF
- TRBJ1-1 14 TRBV4-3 CASSQGPTNTEAFF
once TRBJ1-6 16 TRBV7-6 CASSPRGLGYNSPLHF
- TRBJ1-1 15 TRBV18 CASSPPRQSNTEAFF
once TRBJ1-2 15 TRBV18 CASSPSFSGDVGYTF
- TRBJ1-5 14 TRBV15 CATSPGYSNQPQHF
- TRBJ1-5 16 TRBV5-6 CASSQKTGMGNQPQHF
- TRBJ2-5 15 TRBV2 CASRSGQGERETQYF
- TRBJ1-5 12 TRBV28 CASSAQGKPQHF
- TRBJ1-1 14 TRBV19 CASSSSPRGTEAFF
- TRBJ1-1 17 TRBV29-1 CSANYRDTVDMNTEAFF
- TRBJ2-1 16 TRBV19 CASSMGRREGRLQQFF
- TRBJ1-2 13 TRBV19 CASTLRLGGGYTF
- TRBJ2-3 15 TRBV3-1/TRBV3-2 CASSLGTGRGNTQYF
- TRBJ2-1 12 TRBV7-2 CARLAGKNEQFF
- TRBJ1-5 15 TRBV6-6 CASSPRDRTNQPQHF
- TRBJ1-1 15 TRBV7-9 CASSPRGSGGNEAFF
- TRBJ2-3 14 TRBV19 CASIGTRITDTQYF